Sequencing of this T cell receptor (beta chain) was carried out in a study of blood T cell repertoires in COVID-19 (dated by TCRdb to 2018 to 2021). With respect to the entire study: Collaborator samples came from the United States, Italy and Spain and covered acute and convalescent phases of COVID-19. The material from the prospective study consisted of cDNA or gDNA derived from T cells, B-cell-depleted T cells, or PBMCs. The dataset comprised deeply sampled blood TCRbeta repertoires from subjects exposed to, actively infected with, or recovered from COVID-19. The repertoires were made available in a free public database intended to serve as a resource for research on the immune response to SARS-CoV-2. Samples were obtained from the ongoing ImmuneRACE study (first 160 participants) and from 1,254 subjects provided by 6 global collaborators. Nearly every sample came with metadata listing a de-identified subject ID, COVID-19 status, age in years and sex. Where available, HLA class I and class II types were obtained from metadata supplied by the sample provider rather than from assay-based typing.

Participants in the prospective study were aged roughly 18 to 90 years, lived in 20 to 25 United States geographic areas, and enrolled through a virtual design. To assign participants to cohorts, the prospective study relied on clinical history that participants themselves reported in a screening survey and a study questionnaire. Exposed participants were defined as having been in contact with someone with a PCR-confirmed or clinician-diagnosed COVID-19 case within 2 weeks of study entry. In the prospective study, whole blood, serum and a nasopharyngeal or oropharyngeal swab were collected from each participant by mobile phlebotomists. Prospective study participants could optionally give additional blood draws and questionnaires over an approximately two-month period. Blood samples from the prospective study were shipped frozen or at room temperature prior to DNA extraction. The immunoSEQ Assay, a bias-controlled multiplex PCR, was used to amplify TCRbeta CDR3 regions from genomic DNA. As for how the authors treated the data: Within the assay, amplification of reference gene primers was used to estimate how many nucleated cells each sample contained. To quantify the absolute abundance of each unique TCRbeta CDR3 rearrangement, sequence reads were collapsed and filtered. For each sample, productive Simpson clonality was calculated as the square root of Simpson's diversity index over productive rearrangements. TCRdb stores this immuneACCESS table with in-frame sequences only. Part of the clones is absent; in the studies checked, under half of the shortfall reflects unresolved V genes, and no reason is known for the rest. V, J and clone size derive from that table, while D and trimming were established from the DNA sequence. Here the sample has under 400,000 clones; around nine tenths occur a single time. Just over 1% of the sample rests with the top ten.

The germline V gene supplies CDR1 SGHAT and CDR2 FQNNGV. V is cut by 5 bases and J by 0 bases, and the space between the germline ends is 23 bases. The CDR3 runs 19 residues from the cysteine to the phenylalanine. The read is trimmed to its CDR3 DNA, 57 bases read in frame from base 1. The full study reports these points: Clinical and demographic metadata were provided uncurated, with the amount varying by source and participant.

On this clone itself: This clone's antigen is unknown. One base away there is no much larger clone; base qualities are not given.

Sequenced input: PBMCs or T cells enriched from blood (not recorded which). The clonotype comes from a woman in her 30s who had been exposed to COVID-19. The rearranged chain carries TRBV11-2 and TRBJ1-3, with the D gene not clear enough to name. The DNA sequence reads TGTGCCAGCAGCCCGAAAGCCTACGGAACAGTGAACTCTGGAAACACCATATATTTT. This gives the protein CASSPKAYGTVNSGNTIYF. Joined to the reference TRBV11-2 and TRBJ1-3 proteins, this CDR3 gives the full variable domain: EAGVAQSPRYKIIEKRQSVAFWCNPISGHATLYWYQQILGQGPKLLIQFQNNGVVDDSQLPKDRFSAERLKGVDSTLKIQPAKLEDSAVYLCASSPKAYGTVNSGNTIYFGEGSWLTVV.